Listed below are T cell receptor beta chains from one sample, sequenced in a study of blood T cell repertoires in COVID-19. Repertoires were generated with immunoSEQ multiplex PCR, while TCRdb's copy carries only in-frame clones and drops some. The sample records 200,000 to 250,000 clones, 82% being singletons. The sequenced sample was peripheral blood. The receptors here all came from an elderly woman with acute or convalescent COVID-19. Each CDR3 is given with its conserved first and last residue. The D gene is left open where the match is weak. Size tells how often a clone was seen (once, few, many) or the class of an expanded clone, and some rows leave it out.

>TRBJ1-1|TRBV19|-|16|-
TGTGCCAGTAGTATAGCGGGGACTTTAATGAACACTGAAGCTTTCTTT
CASSIAGTLMNTEAFF
>TRBJ2-7|TRBV12-3/TRBV12-4|-|13|TRBD2
TGTGCCAGCAGTTTCGGGACTAAATACGAGCAGTACTTC
CASSFGTKYEQYF
>TRBJ1-6|TRBV28|-|14|TRBD1
TGTGCCAGCAGCTCGGGACAGCTTAATTCACCCCTCCACTTT
CASSSGQLNSPLHF
>TRBJ1-1|TRBV19|-|15|TRBD1
TGTGCCAGTAGGGGACGACAGGGTTTAGAGGCTGAAGCTTTCTTT
CASRGRQGLEAEAFF
>TRBJ1-4|TRBV27|-|15|TRBD1
TGTGCCAGCAGTTTGACAGGGGGGTGGGATGAAAAACTGTTTTTT
CASSLTGGWDEKLFF
>TRBJ1-1|TRBV7-8|-|15|-
TGTGCCAGCAGCTTAGCCAGGGTGGAGTACACTGAAGCTTTCTTT
CASSLARVEYTEAFF
>TRBJ1-5|TRBV6-1|-|14|-
TGTGCCAGCAGTGACAGATCCCGGGGTCAGCCCCAGCATTTT
CASSDRSRGQPQHF
>TRBJ2-5|TRBV12-3/TRBV12-4|few|13|-
TGTGCCAGCAGTTTATCCCCTCAGGAGACCCAGTACTTC
CASSLSPQETQYF
>TRBJ1-6|TRBV19|-|13|-
TGTGCCAGTAAGGAACAGGATAATTCACCCCTCCACTTT
CASKEQDNSPLHF
>TRBJ2-2|TRBV4-3|-|15|-
TGCGCCAGCAGCCAGGGTCTCACAGGGACCGGGGAGCTGTTTTTT
CASSQGLTGTGELFF
>TRBJ2-2|TRBV7-3|-|18|TRBD2
TGTGCCAGCAGCTTAAGAGTAAGCGGGGGACCGAACACCGGGGAGCTGTTTTTT
CASSLRVSGGPNTGELFF
>TRBJ2-3|TRBV5-1|-|16|-
TGCGCCAGCAGCTCGGGTGAGGGACAAAGCACAGATACGCAGTATTTT
CASSSGEGQSTDTQYF
>TRBJ1-1|TRBV20-1|few|10|-
TGCAGTGCTATCCCCCCCCGGGCTTTCTTT
CSAIPPRAFF
>TRBJ2-3|TRBV2|once|17|TRBD2
TGTGCCAGCAGTGGGGCTAGCGGGGGCACTGGCACAGATACGCAGTATTTT
CASSGASGGTGTDTQYF
>TRBJ2-2|TRBV25-1|-|15|TRBD1
TGTGCCAGCAGAGGGGGACAGAAGAACACCGGGGAGCTGTTTTTT
CASRGGQKNTGELFF
>TRBJ1-5|TRBV7-2|few|15|-
TGTGCCAGCAGCTCCCTGACAGGCGGGAATCAGCCCCAGCATTTT
CASSSLTGGNQPQHF
>TRBJ1-6|TRBV23-1|few|17|-
TGCGCCAGCACCCTTGGCCGACTAAGCTCCTATAATTCACCCCTCCACTTT
CASTLGRLSSYNSPLHF
>TRBJ2-7|TRBV11-2|-|13|TRBD1
TGTGCCAGCAGCGCACAGGGGGCCTACGAGCAGTACTTC
CASSAQGAYEQYF
>TRBJ2-1|TRBV7-9|once|14|-
TGTGCCAGCAGCCCCATATTGTCATCGAGCGAGCAGTTCTTC
CASSPILSSSEQFF
>TRBJ1-1|TRBV7-3|-|14|-
TGTGCCAGCAGCTTAAATGGCCCGAACACTGAAGCTTTCTTT
CASSLNGPNTEAFF
>TRBJ1-2|TRBV5-4|-|14|-
TGTGCCAGCAGCTTGGGAGGGTTTGACTATGGCTACACCTTC
CASSLGGFDYGYTF
>TRBJ1-2|TRBV5-1|-|15|-
TGCGCCAGCAGCTCGGCCGGGACACCTAACTATGGCTACACCTTC
CASSSAGTPNYGYTF
>TRBJ1-5|TRBV5-6|-|14|-
TGTGCCAGCAGCTTGCAGGGATTGGGTCAGCCCCAGCATTTT
CASSLQGLGQPQHF
>TRBJ2-3|TRBV5-4|few|15|TRBD1
TGTGCCAGCACCACCAGAGGGGGCGAATCGGATACGCAGTATTTT
CASTTRGGESDTQYF
>TRBJ1-5|TRBV4-3|-|14|TRBD1
TGCGCCAGCAGCCCAACGAGACAGGGCCAGCCCCAGCATTTT
CASSPTRQGQPQHF
>TRBJ2-7|TRBV19|-|16|TRBD1
TGTGCCAGTAGTGCCCCCGCCGGGACAGCCTTCTACGAGCAGTACTTC
CASSAPAGTAFYEQYF
>TRBJ2-5|TRBV19|-|13|-
TGTGCCAGTGCTACGGGTTTCGAGGAGACCCAGTACTTC
CASATGFEETQYF
>TRBJ1-5|TRBV19|-|13|-
TGTGCCAGTCGGGACACCCCCAATCAGCCCCAGCATTTT
CASRDTPNQPQHF
>TRBJ1-1|TRBV19|-|16|-
TGTGCCAGTAGTCCAGGGGCCGAATTACTTAACACTGAAGCTTTCTTT
CASSPGAELLNTEAFF
>TRBJ1-2|TRBV19|few|16|-
TGTGCCAGTAGTATTCCGACAGGAGGTACTAACTATGGCTACACCTTC
CASSIPTGGTNYGYTF
>TRBJ2-1|TRBV28|-|16|TRBD2
TGTGCCAGCAGCCGGTGGCGGGGGGAAGGGGGGAATGAGCAGTTCTTC
CASSRWRGEGGNEQFF
>TRBJ2-2|TRBV6-6|once|17|TRBD2
TGTGCCAGCAGCCGACCCTTAGCGGGGGGTCTCACCGGGGAGCTGTTTTTT
CASSRPLAGGLTGELFF
>TRBJ2-5|TRBV4-1|once|17|TRBD2
TGCGCCAGCAGCCAAGGTCTCCCTAGCGGCATACAAGAGACCCAGTACTTC
CASSQGLPSGIQETQYF
>TRBJ2-2|TRBV5-6|-|15|-
TGTGCCAGCTTCTCCCCGGGGGTAGGCACCGGGGAGCTGTTTTTT
CASFSPGVGTGELFF
>TRBJ1-2|TRBV7-2|-|15|TRBD1
TGTGCCAGCAGCCCGACAGGGGGTAGTGATTATGGCTACACCTTC
CASSPTGGSDYGYTF
>TRBJ1-2|TRBV19|-|16|TRBD1
TGTGCCAGTAGTATACCAGGGGGGCGAGGGGACTATGGCTACACCTTC
CASSIPGGRGDYGYTF
>TRBJ1-1|TRBV6-5|-|14|-
TGTGCCAGCAGTACCGATCCGGGGGACGTAAAAGCTTTCTTT
CASSTDPGDVKAFF
>TRBJ1-4|TRBV7-6|-|15|-
TGTGCCAGCAGCTTGGGGAGGGGCCTTAATGAAAAACTGTTTTTT
CASSLGRGLNEKLFF
>TRBJ1-1|TRBV19|few|13|-
TGTGCCAGTAGTATAGAGGAGGGATACGAAGCTTTCTTT
CASSIEEGYEAFF
>TRBJ2-7|TRBV5-5|-|15|-
TGTGCCAGCAGCTTCCATCCGCATACGGGGGACGAGCAGTACTTC
CASSFHPHTGDEQYF
>TRBJ1-1|TRBV5-1|-|15|-
TGCGCCAGCAGCGTCCTCGGGGGTATGAACACTGAAGCTTTCTTT
CASSVLGGMNTEAFF
>TRBJ1-3|TRBV7-2|-|15|-
TGTGCCAGCAGCTTTCCCACAGGAGCGGGAAACACCATATATTTT
CASSFPTGAGNTIYF
>TRBJ2-7|TRBV9|medium-sized|13|-
TGTGCCAGCAGCGTGAACAGCACCTACGAGCAGTACTTC
CASSVNSTYEQYF
>TRBJ1-2|TRBV4-1|few|15|-
TGCGCCAGCAGCCAGGGCTGGGGGCCTGGGGATGGCTACACCTTC
CASSQGWGPGDGYTF
>TRBJ1-3|TRBV7-9|-|13|TRBD1
TGTGCCAGCAGCTTGGGACAGGGAAACACCATATATTTT
CASSLGQGNTIYF